Listed here are 3 T cell receptor beta chains from one sample, sequenced in a study of blood T cell repertoires in COVID-19. Assay: immunoSEQ multiplex PCR; the TCRdb copy retains only in-frame clones and omits some. Of around 100,000 clones listed, 70% to 90% are singletons. What was sequenced was peripheral blood. These receptors all stem from a man aged 45 to 65 in a cohort sampled during active COVID-19.

V gene TRBV18 combines with J gene TRBJ2-2; a possible D gene is TRBD1 (6 bases). V was pared by 3 bases and J by 3 bases, with 8 bases between. The CDR3 spans 14 residues. Germline-derived CDR1 and CDR2 are KGHSH and LQKENI. CDR3 nucleotide sequence: TGTGCCAGCTCACCGCACAGGGACACCGGGGAGCTGTTTTTT. Its protein is CASSPHRDTGELFF.

The J gene is TRBJ1-1, the V gene TRBV19, with unresolved D. Trimming shortened V by 4 bases and J by 5 bases, and 11 bases separated the two germline ends. CDR3 length: 13 amino acids. CDR1 and CDR2 (germline): LNHDA, SQIVND (reference sequence). CDR3 in amino acids: CASSTRGETEAFF. CDR3 coding DNA: TGTGCCAGTAGTACACGGGGAGAGACTGAAGCTTTCTTT.

This chain joins TRBV6-1 and TRBJ2-3; 11 nucleotides match TRBD2. The V and J ends lost 4 bases and 0 bases, in that order; junction bases with no gene match: 6. CDR3 length equals 17 residues. In germline, CDR1 is MNHNS, CDR2 SASEGT. CDR3 sequence reads: CASSALAGGTSTDTQYF. The CDR3 coding sequence is TGTGCCAGCAGTGCGCTAGCGGGGGGAACTAGCACAGATACGCAGTATTTT.